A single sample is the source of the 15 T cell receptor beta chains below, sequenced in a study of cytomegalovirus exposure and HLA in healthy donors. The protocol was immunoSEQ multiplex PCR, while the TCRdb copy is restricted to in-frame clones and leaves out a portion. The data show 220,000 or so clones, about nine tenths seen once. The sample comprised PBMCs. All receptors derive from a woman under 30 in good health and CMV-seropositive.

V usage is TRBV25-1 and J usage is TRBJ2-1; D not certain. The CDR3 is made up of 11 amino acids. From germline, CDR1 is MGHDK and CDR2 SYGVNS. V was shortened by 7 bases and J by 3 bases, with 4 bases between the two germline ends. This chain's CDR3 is CASTFYNEQFF. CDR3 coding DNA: TGTGCCAGCACCTTCTACAATGAGCAGTTCTTC.

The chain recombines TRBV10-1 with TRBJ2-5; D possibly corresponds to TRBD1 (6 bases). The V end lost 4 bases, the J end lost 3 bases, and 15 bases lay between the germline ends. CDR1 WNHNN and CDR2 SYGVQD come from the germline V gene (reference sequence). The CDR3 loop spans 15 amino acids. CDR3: CASSGGRTPEETQYF. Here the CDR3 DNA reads TGCGCCAGCAGTGGGGGGCGGACGCCAGAAGAGACCCAGTACTTC.

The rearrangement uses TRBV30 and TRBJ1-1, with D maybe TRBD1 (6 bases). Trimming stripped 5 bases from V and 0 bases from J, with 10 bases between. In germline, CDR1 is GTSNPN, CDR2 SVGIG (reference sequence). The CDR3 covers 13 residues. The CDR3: CAWASGVNTEAFF. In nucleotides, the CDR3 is TGTGCCTGGGCCTCAGGGGTGAACACTGAAGCTTTCTTT. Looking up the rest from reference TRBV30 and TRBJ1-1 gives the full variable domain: SQTIHQWPATLVQPVGSPLSLECTVEGTSNPNLYWYRQAAGRGLQLLFYSVGIGQISSEVPQNLSASRPQDRQFILSSKKLLLSDSGFYLCAWASGVNTEAFFGQGTRLTVV.

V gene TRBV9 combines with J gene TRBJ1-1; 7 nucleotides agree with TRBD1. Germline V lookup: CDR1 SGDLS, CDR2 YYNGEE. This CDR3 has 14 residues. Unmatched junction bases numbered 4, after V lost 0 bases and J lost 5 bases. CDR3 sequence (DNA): TGTGCCAGCAGCGTAGGAGGGGGCGCGACTGAAGCTTTCTTT. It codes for CASSVGGGATEAFF.

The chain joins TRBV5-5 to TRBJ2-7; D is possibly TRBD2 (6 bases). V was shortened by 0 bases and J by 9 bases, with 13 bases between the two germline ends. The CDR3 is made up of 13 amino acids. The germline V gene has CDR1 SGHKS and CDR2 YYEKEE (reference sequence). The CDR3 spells CASSLGAGRSQYF. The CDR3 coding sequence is TGTGCCAGCAGCTTGGGGGCAGGGAGGTCGCAGTACTTC.

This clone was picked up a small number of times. CDR3 in DNA: TGTGCCAGTAGTACAGGGGCCGGGAACACTGAAGCTTTCTTT. This gives the protein CASSTGAGNTEAFF. The chain is built from TRBV19 and TRBJ1-1, with D possibly TRBD1 on 6 matching bases. Trimming left V 4 bases short and J 1 base short, with 10 bases between. Germline values: CDR1 LNHDA, CDR2 SQIVND (reference sequence). The CDR3 spans 14 residues.

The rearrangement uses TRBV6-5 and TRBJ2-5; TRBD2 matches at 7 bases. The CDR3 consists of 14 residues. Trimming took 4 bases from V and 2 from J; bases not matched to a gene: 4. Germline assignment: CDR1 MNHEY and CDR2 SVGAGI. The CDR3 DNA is TGTGCCAGCAGTTTGGGGGGGGGTCAAGAGACCCAGTACTTC. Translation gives CASSLGGGQETQYF.

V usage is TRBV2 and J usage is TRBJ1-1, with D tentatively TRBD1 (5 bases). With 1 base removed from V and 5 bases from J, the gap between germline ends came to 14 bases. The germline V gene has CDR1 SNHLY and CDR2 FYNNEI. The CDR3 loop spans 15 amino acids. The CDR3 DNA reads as TGTGCCAGCAGTGAAGTTACAGGAGAGGTGACTGAAGCTTTCTTT. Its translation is CASSEVTGEVTEAFF.

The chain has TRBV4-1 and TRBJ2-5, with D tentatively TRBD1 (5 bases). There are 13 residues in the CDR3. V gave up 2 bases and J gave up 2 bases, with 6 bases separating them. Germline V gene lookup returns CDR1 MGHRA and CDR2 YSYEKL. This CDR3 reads CASSQWTQETQYF. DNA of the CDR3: TGCGCCAGCAGCCAATGGACACAAGAGACCCAGTACTTC.

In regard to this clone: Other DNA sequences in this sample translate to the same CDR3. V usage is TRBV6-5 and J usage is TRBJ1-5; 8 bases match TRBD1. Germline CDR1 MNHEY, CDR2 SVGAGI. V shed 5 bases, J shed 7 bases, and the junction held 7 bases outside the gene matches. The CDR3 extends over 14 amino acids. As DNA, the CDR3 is TGTGCCAGCAGTAATCAGGGGGCGCGGCAGCCCCAGCATTTT. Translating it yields CASSNQGARQPQHF.

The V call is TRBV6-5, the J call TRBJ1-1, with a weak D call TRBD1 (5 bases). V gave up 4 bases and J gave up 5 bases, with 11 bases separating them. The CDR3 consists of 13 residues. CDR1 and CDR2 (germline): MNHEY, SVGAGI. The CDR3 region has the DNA TGTGCCAGCAGTTTGTCCCGGGGGACTGAAGCTTTCTTT. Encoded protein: CASSLSRGTEAFF.

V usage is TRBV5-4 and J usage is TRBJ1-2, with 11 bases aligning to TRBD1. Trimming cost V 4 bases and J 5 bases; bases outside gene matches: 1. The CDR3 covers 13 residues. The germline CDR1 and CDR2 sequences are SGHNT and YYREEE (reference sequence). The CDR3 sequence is CASSRDRGYGYTF. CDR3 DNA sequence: TGTGCCAGCAGCCGGGACAGGGGGTATGGCTACACCTTC.

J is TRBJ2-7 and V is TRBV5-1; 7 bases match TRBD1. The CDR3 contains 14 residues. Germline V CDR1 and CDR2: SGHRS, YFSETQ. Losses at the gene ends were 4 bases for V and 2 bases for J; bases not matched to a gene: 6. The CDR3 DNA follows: TGCGCCAGCAGCCTGACGGGACAGCCCTACGAGCAGTACTTC. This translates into CASSLTGQPYEQYF. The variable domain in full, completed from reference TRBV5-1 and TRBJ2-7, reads KAGVTQTPRYLIKTRGQQVTLSCSPISGHRSVSWYQQTPGQGLQFLFEYFSETQRNKGNFPGRFSGRQFSNSRSEMNVSTLELGDSALYLCASSLTGQPYEQYFGPGTRLTVT.

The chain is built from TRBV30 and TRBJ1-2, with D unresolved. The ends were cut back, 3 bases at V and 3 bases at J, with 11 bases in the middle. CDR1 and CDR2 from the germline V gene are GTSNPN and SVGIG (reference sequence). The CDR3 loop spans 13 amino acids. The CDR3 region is CAWRAQIDYGYTF. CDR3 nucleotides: TGTGCCTGGAGAGCACAGATTGACTATGGCTACACCTTC.

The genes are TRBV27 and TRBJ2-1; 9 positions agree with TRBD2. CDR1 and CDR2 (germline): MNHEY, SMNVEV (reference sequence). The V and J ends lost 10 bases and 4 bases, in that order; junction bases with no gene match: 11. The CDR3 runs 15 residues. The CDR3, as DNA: TGTGCCACCTCGCTGTGGCTAGCGGGGTACAATGAGCAGTTCTTC. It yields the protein CATSLWLAGYNEQFF.